A selection of T cell receptor beta chains follows, all from one sample in a study of T cell changes during pregnancy in multiple sclerosis. Clones were read by immunoSEQ multiplex PCR, and TCRdb kept only the in-frame ones, dropping some. This sample has about 98,000 clones; around 92% occur once, and the top ten carry about 2%. Sequenced here: peripheral blood, sampled after pregnancy. These receptor sequences come from a female donor in good health, enrolled as a control in a pregnancy study. CDR3s include the opening cysteine and the closing phenylalanine or tryptophan. A D gene is named only where the DNA matches it firmly. A row's size may be missing; if present it is once, few, many or a size class.

cdr3_length: 11
j_call: TRBJ2-7
d_call: -
v_call: TRBV2
clone_size: -
cdr3_aa: CASILSHEQYF
cdr3_nt: TGTGCCAGCATCCTCAGTCACGAGCAGTACTTC

cdr3_length: 13
j_call: TRBJ1-5
d_call: -
v_call: TRBV15
clone_size: -
cdr3_aa: CATSRASGKPQHF
cdr3_nt: TGTGCCACCAGCAGAGCGTCGGGGAAGCCCCAGCATTTT

cdr3_length: 13
j_call: TRBJ2-2
d_call: -
v_call: TRBV29-1
clone_size: -
cdr3_aa: CSATVTNTGELFF
cdr3_nt: TGCAGCGCGACAGTTACGAACACCGGGGAGCTGTTTTTT

cdr3_length: 14
j_call: TRBJ2-5
d_call: TRBD2
v_call: TRBV28
clone_size: once
cdr3_aa: CASTVAGFQETQYF
cdr3_nt: TGTGCCAGCACTGTAGCGGGGTTCCAAGAGACCCAGTACTTC

cdr3_length: 15
j_call: TRBJ1-1
d_call: -
v_call: TRBV5-6
clone_size: once
cdr3_aa: CASSLAQGLNTEAFF
cdr3_nt: TGTGCCAGCAGCTTGGCGCAGGGCCTGAACACTGAAGCTTTCTTT

cdr3_length: 16
j_call: TRBJ2-5
d_call: TRBD1
v_call: TRBV5-1
clone_size: once
cdr3_aa: CASSPDSQGAGETQYF
cdr3_nt: TGCGCCAGCAGCCCGGACTCACAGGGGGCGGGGGAGACCCAGTACTTC

cdr3_length: 14
j_call: TRBJ1-4
d_call: -
v_call: TRBV6-4
clone_size: once
cdr3_aa: CASSDTGIRGKLFF
cdr3_nt: TGTGCCAGCAGTGACACGGGGATACGGGGAAAACTGTTTTTT

cdr3_length: 16
j_call: TRBJ2-4
d_call: -
v_call: TRBV5-4
clone_size: -
cdr3_aa: CASSSRTARAKNIQYF
cdr3_nt: TGTGCCAGCAGCTCCCGCACCGCCCGGGCCAAAAACATTCAGTACTTC

cdr3_length: 19
j_call: TRBJ2-1
d_call: -
v_call: TRBV7-2
clone_size: -
cdr3_aa: CASSTKRGGILQGGNEQFF
cdr3_nt: TGTGCCAGCAGCACAAAGCGCGGCGGGATCCTCCAGGGGGGCAATGAGCAGTTCTTC

cdr3_length: 19
j_call: TRBJ2-3
d_call: TRBD2
v_call: TRBV4-1
clone_size: -
cdr3_aa: CASSQEGSGVRASTDTQYF
cdr3_nt: TGCGCCAGCAGCCAAGAGGGCAGCGGGGTCCGTGCCAGCACAGATACGCAGTATTTT

cdr3_length: 16
j_call: TRBJ2-5
d_call: TRBD2
v_call: TRBV11-2
clone_size: -
cdr3_aa: CASSLDPSGGFETQYF
cdr3_nt: TGTGCCAGCAGCTTAGATCCTAGCGGGGGTTTCGAGACCCAGTACTTC

cdr3_length: 13
j_call: TRBJ2-7
d_call: -
v_call: TRBV11-2
clone_size: -
cdr3_aa: CASKTGLGTEQYF
cdr3_nt: TGTGCCAGCAAAACAGGGTTGGGAACGGAGCAGTACTTC

cdr3_length: 21
j_call: TRBJ2-2
d_call: TRBD2
v_call: TRBV19
clone_size: -
cdr3_aa: CASSQASGSSRPDSNTGELFF
cdr3_nt: TGTGCCAGTAGTCAGGCTAGCGGGAGCTCTCGACCCGACTCGAACACCGGGGAGCTGTTTTTT

cdr3_length: 17
j_call: TRBJ1-1
d_call: -
v_call: TRBV9
clone_size: -
cdr3_aa: CASSRLGTGFLNTEAFF
cdr3_nt: TGTGCCAGCAGCCGGCTCGGTACAGGGTTCTTAAACACTGAAGCTTTCTTT

cdr3_length: 14
j_call: TRBJ1-1
d_call: -
v_call: TRBV6-7
clone_size: -
cdr3_aa: CASIRGTGGTEAFF
cdr3_nt: TGTGCCAGCATTCGGGGGACGGGGGGAACTGAAGCTTTCTTT

cdr3_length: 15
j_call: TRBJ1-6
d_call: -
v_call: TRBV27
clone_size: -
cdr3_aa: CASTGTPLGNSPLHF
cdr3_nt: TGTGCCAGCACCGGGACACCCCTGGGGAATTCACCCCTCCACTTT

cdr3_length: 9
j_call: TRBJ2-7
d_call: -
v_call: TRBV27
clone_size: -
cdr3_aa: CANGGKQYF
cdr3_nt: TGTGCCAACGGAGGTAAGCAGTACTTC

cdr3_length: 16
j_call: TRBJ2-6
d_call: -
v_call: TRBV2
clone_size: -
cdr3_aa: CASSATDSSGANVLTF
cdr3_nt: TGTGCCAGCAGCGCTACTGACAGCTCTGGGGCCAACGTCCTGACTTTC

cdr3_length: 14
j_call: TRBJ1-1
d_call: -
v_call: TRBV6-5
clone_size: -
cdr3_aa: CASSYSRLNTEAFF
cdr3_nt: TGTGCCAGCAGTTACTCGAGGTTAAACACTGAAGCTTTCTTT

cdr3_length: 13
j_call: TRBJ1-1
d_call: -
v_call: TRBV2
clone_size: -
cdr3_aa: CASSATVGTEAFF
cdr3_nt: TGTGCCAGCAGCGCAACCGTCGGCACTGAAGCTTTCTTT

cdr3_length: 14
j_call: TRBJ1-2
d_call: -
v_call: TRBV6-1
clone_size: -
cdr3_aa: CASKDAAPVEGYTF
cdr3_nt: TGTGCCAGCAAGGATGCAGCCCCGGTGGAGGGCTACACCTTC

cdr3_length: 15
j_call: TRBJ2-7
d_call: TRBD2
v_call: TRBV6-1
clone_size: -
cdr3_aa: CASKVSTSGAYEQYF
cdr3_nt: TGTGCCAGCAAAGTTTCGACTAGCGGAGCCTACGAGCAGTACTTC

cdr3_length: 13
j_call: TRBJ2-3
d_call: -
v_call: TRBV19
clone_size: -
cdr3_aa: CASSIVPADTQYF
cdr3_nt: TGTGCCAGTAGTATAGTACCGGCAGATACGCAGTATTTT

cdr3_length: 15
j_call: TRBJ2-2
d_call: TRBD1
v_call: TRBV5-6
clone_size: once
cdr3_aa: CASSWMDRGTGELFF
cdr3_nt: TGTGCCAGCAGCTGGATGGACAGGGGCACCGGGGAGCTGTTTTTT

cdr3_length: 14
j_call: TRBJ2-1
d_call: -
v_call: TRBV4-1
clone_size: once
cdr3_aa: CATHLYPGAAEQFF
cdr3_nt: TGCGCCACCCACCTCTACCCCGGAGCGGCTGAGCAGTTCTTC

cdr3_length: 13
j_call: TRBJ1-2
d_call: -
v_call: TRBV11-2
clone_size: once
cdr3_aa: CASSKTVNYGYTF
cdr3_nt: TGTGCCAGCAGCAAGACAGTTAACTATGGCTACACCTTC

cdr3_length: 15
j_call: TRBJ1-1
d_call: -
v_call: TRBV25-1
clone_size: -
cdr3_aa: CASSESVGGWTEAFF
cdr3_nt: TGTGCCAGCAGTGAAAGCGTCGGGGGATGGACTGAAGCTTTCTTT

cdr3_length: 11
j_call: TRBJ2-7
d_call: -
v_call: TRBV29-1
clone_size: -
cdr3_aa: CSVDSGYEQYF
cdr3_nt: TGCAGCGTAGACTCAGGGTACGAGCAGTACTTC

cdr3_length: 18
j_call: TRBJ1-1
d_call: TRBD1
v_call: TRBV7-9
clone_size: -
cdr3_aa: CASSLRDRGRVIGTEAFF
cdr3_nt: TGTGCCAGCAGCCTCCGGGACAGGGGGCGCGTTATTGGCACTGAAGCTTTCTTT

cdr3_length: 15
j_call: TRBJ2-1
d_call: TRBD2
v_call: TRBV15
clone_size: -
cdr3_aa: CATSRWTSGNNEQFF
cdr3_nt: TGTGCCACCAGCAGATGGACTAGCGGGAATAATGAGCAGTTCTTC

cdr3_length: 17
j_call: TRBJ1-1
d_call: TRBD1
v_call: TRBV5-1
clone_size: -
cdr3_aa: CASSPGQAGIRNTEAFF
cdr3_nt: TGCGCCAGCAGCCCGGGACAGGCAGGAATTAGGAACACTGAAGCTTTCTTT

cdr3_length: 14
j_call: TRBJ2-7
d_call: -
v_call: TRBV5-4
clone_size: -
cdr3_aa: CASSSAGSPYEQYF
cdr3_nt: TGTGCCAGCAGCTCTGCGGGGAGTCCCTACGAGCAGTACTTC

cdr3_length: 16
j_call: TRBJ2-3
d_call: TRBD2
v_call: TRBV6-4
clone_size: -
cdr3_aa: CASSDETSGGADTQYF
cdr3_nt: TGTGCCAGCAGTGACGAGACTAGCGGGGGGGCAGATACGCAGTATTTT

cdr3_length: 14
j_call: TRBJ2-1
d_call: TRBD2
v_call: TRBV15
clone_size: -
cdr3_aa: CATSAGLAGNEQFF
cdr3_nt: TGTGCCACCAGCGCAGGACTAGCGGGCAATGAGCAGTTCTTC

cdr3_length: 17
j_call: TRBJ2-1
d_call: -
v_call: TRBV10-3
clone_size: -
cdr3_aa: CAISESTGTISYNEQFF
cdr3_nt: TGTGCCATCAGTGAGTCGACAGGTACCATCTCCTACAATGAGCAGTTCTTC

cdr3_length: 14
j_call: TRBJ2-5
d_call: -
v_call: TRBV6-4
clone_size: -
cdr3_aa: CASSDSIGTGTQYF
cdr3_nt: TGTGCCAGCAGTGACTCGATAGGGACTGGGACCCAGTACTTC

cdr3_length: 18
j_call: TRBJ1-4
d_call: -
v_call: TRBV9
clone_size: -
cdr3_aa: CASSDTSHSGGDGEKLFF
cdr3_nt: TGTGCCAGCAGTGATACGAGCCATTCGGGGGGCGATGGAGAAAAACTGTTTTTT

cdr3_length: 15
j_call: TRBJ2-1
d_call: -
v_call: TRBV11-2
clone_size: -
cdr3_aa: CASSQGFSAYNEQFF
cdr3_nt: TGTGCCAGCAGCCAGGGGTTTTCGGCCTACAATGAGCAGTTCTTC

cdr3_length: 14
j_call: TRBJ2-1
d_call: -
v_call: TRBV19
clone_size: -
cdr3_aa: CASSIPQLDYEQFF
cdr3_nt: TGTGCCAGTAGTATCCCTCAACTAGACTATGAGCAGTTCTTC

cdr3_length: 15
j_call: TRBJ1-5
d_call: TRBD1
v_call: TRBV6-6
clone_size: -
cdr3_aa: CASSGGTASNQPQHF
cdr3_nt: TGTGCCAGCAGTGGGGGGACAGCCTCCAATCAGCCCCAGCATTTT

cdr3_length: 13
j_call: TRBJ2-5
d_call: -
v_call: TRBV7-2
clone_size: few
cdr3_aa: CASSLAGGETQYF
cdr3_nt: TGTGCCAGCAGCTTAGCCGGGGGAGAGACCCAGTACTTC

cdr3_length: 13
j_call: TRBJ2-7
d_call: -
v_call: TRBV5-1
clone_size: -
cdr3_aa: CASTFIYGNEQYF
cdr3_nt: TGCGCCAGCACCTTCATCTACGGGAACGAGCAGTACTTC

cdr3_length: 13
j_call: TRBJ2-2
d_call: -
v_call: TRBV30
clone_size: -
cdr3_aa: CAWSRTVGGELFF
cdr3_nt: TGTGCCTGGAGTCGGACAGTGGGCGGGGAGCTGTTTTTT

cdr3_length: 15
j_call: TRBJ1-2
d_call: -
v_call: TRBV9
clone_size: once
cdr3_aa: CASSVVGAAGPPYTF
cdr3_nt: TGTGCCAGCAGCGTAGTTGGGGCAGCGGGACCACCCTACACCTTC

cdr3_length: 14
j_call: TRBJ2-7
d_call: -
v_call: TRBV19
clone_size: -
cdr3_aa: CASNLTRNSYEQYF
cdr3_nt: TGTGCCAGTAACTTGACACGGAATTCCTACGAGCAGTACTTC

cdr3_length: 13
j_call: TRBJ2-5
d_call: TRBD2
v_call: TRBV6-4
clone_size: -
cdr3_aa: CASSESGGRTQYF
cdr3_nt: TGTGCCAGCAGTGAAAGCGGGGGTCGGACCCAGTACTTC

cdr3_length: 16
j_call: TRBJ2-1
d_call: TRBD2
v_call: TRBV6-5
clone_size: -
cdr3_aa: CASSYPTSGTYNEQFF
cdr3_nt: TGTGCCAGCAGTTACCCTACTAGCGGGACATACAATGAGCAGTTCTTC

cdr3_length: 15
j_call: TRBJ2-7
d_call: TRBD2
v_call: TRBV6-5
clone_size: -
cdr3_aa: CASRSTSGGAAEQYF
cdr3_nt: TGTGCCAGCAGGTCGACTAGCGGGGGGGCCGCCGAGCAGTACTTC

cdr3_length: 14
j_call: TRBJ2-1
d_call: -
v_call: TRBV2
clone_size: -
cdr3_aa: CASSYYGDYNEQFF
cdr3_nt: TGTGCCAGCAGCTACTACGGAGATTACAATGAGCAGTTCTTC